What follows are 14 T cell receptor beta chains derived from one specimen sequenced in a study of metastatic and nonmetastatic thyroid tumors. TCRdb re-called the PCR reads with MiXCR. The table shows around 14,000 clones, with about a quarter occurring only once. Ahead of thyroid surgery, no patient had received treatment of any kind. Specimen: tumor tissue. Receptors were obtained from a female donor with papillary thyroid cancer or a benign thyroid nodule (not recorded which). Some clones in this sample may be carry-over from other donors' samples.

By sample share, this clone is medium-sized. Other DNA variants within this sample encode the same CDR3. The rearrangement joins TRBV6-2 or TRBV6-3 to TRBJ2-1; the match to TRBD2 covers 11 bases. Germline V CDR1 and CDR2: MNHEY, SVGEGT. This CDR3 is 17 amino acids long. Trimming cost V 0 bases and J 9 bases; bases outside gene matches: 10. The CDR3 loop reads CASSYSRTSGRLGEQFF. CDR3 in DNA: TGTGCCAGCAGTTACTCTCGAACTAGCGGGAGACTCGGTGAGCAGTTCTTC.

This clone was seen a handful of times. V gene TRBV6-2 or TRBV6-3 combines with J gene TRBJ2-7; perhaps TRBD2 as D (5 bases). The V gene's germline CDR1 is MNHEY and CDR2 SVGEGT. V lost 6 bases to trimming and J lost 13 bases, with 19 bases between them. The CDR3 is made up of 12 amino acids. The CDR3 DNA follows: TGTGCCAGCAGAGCCACTAGGCCTCCCTTATACTTC. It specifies CASRATRPPLYF.

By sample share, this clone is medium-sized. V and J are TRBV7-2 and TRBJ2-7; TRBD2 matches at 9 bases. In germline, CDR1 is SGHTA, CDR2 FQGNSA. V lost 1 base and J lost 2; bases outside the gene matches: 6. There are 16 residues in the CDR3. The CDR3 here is CASSLGLAGSAYEQYF. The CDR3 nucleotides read TGTGCCAGCAGCTTAGGGCTAGCGGGATCCGCCTACGAGCAGTACTTC. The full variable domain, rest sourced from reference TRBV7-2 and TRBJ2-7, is GAGVSQSPSNKVTEKGKDVELRCDPISGHTALYWYRQSLGQGLEFLIYFQGNSAPDKSGLPSDRFSAERTGGSVSTLTIQRTQQEDSAVYLCASSLGLAGSAYEQYFGPGTRLTVT.

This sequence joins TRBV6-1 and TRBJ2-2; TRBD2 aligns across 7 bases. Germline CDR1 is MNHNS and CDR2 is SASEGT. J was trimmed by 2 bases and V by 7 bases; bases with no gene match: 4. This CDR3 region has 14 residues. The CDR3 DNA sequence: TGTGCCAGCAACCCGGGAGGAAACACCGGGGAGCTGTTTTTT. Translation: CASNPGGNTGELFF.

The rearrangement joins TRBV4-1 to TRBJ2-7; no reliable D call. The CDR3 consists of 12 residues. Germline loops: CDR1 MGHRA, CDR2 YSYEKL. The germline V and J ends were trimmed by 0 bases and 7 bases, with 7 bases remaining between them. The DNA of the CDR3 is TGCGCCAGCAGCCAAGACCTACTGGAGCAGTACTTC. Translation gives CASSQDLLEQYF.

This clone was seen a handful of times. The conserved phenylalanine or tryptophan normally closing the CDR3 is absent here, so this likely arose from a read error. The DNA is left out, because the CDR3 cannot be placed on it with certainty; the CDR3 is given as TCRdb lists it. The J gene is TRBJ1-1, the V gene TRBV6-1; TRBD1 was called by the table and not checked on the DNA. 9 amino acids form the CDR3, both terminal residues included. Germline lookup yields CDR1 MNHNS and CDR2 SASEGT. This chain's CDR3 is CASSEKAAV.

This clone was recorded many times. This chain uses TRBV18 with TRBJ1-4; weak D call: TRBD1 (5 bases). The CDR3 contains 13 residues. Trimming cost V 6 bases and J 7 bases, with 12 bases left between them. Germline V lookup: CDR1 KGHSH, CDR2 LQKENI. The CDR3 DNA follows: TGTGCCAGCTCCCTCCCGGGGGTTGAAAAACTGTTTTTT. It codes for CASSLPGVEKLFF.

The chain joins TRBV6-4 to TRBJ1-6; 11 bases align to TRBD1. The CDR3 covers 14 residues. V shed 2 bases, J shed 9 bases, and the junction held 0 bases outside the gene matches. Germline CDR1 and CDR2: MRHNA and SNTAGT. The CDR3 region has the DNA TGTGCCAGCAGTGACGGACAGGGGGCTTCACCCCTCCACTTT. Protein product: CASSDGQGASPLHF.

In DNA, the CDR3 is TGTGCCAGCAGCTGGGGACAGGGGAACACCATATATTTT. Translation: CASSWGQGNTIYF. The J gene is TRBJ1-3, the V gene TRBV7-2; TRBD1 matches at 10 bases. The V gene's germline CDR1 is SGHTA and CDR2 FQGNSA. The V and J ends lost 4 bases and 7 bases, in that order; junction bases with no gene match: 1. The CDR3 totals 13 residues.

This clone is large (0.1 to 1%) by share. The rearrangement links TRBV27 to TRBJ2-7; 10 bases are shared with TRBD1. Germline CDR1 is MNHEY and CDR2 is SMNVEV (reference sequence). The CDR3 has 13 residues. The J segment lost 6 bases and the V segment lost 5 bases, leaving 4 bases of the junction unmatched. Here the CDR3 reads CASSPGTGVEQYF. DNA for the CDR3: TGTGCCAGCAGTCCTGGGACAGGGGTCGAGCAGTACTTC.

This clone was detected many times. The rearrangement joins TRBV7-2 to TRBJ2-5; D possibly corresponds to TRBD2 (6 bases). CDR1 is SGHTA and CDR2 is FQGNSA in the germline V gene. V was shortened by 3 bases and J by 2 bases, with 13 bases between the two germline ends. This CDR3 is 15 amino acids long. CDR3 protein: CASSFQRAGQETQYF. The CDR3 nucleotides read TGTGCCAGCAGCTTTCAGCGGGCCGGTCAAGAGACCCAGTACTTC.

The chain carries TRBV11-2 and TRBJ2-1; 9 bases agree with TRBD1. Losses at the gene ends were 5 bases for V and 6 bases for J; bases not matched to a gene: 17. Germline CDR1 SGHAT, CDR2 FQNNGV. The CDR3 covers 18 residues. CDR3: CASSSQDPRTGVGNEQFF. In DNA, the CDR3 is TGTGCCAGCAGCAGCCAGGACCCGAGGACAGGGGTAGGCAATGAGCAGTTCTTC.

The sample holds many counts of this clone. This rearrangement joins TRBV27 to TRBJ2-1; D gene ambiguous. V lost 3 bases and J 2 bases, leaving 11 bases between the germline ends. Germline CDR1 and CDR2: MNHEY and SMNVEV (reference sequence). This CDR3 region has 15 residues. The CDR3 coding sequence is TGTGCCAGCAGTTTGCAGACTGGGACCTACAATGAGCAGTTCTTC. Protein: CASSLQTGTYNEQFF.

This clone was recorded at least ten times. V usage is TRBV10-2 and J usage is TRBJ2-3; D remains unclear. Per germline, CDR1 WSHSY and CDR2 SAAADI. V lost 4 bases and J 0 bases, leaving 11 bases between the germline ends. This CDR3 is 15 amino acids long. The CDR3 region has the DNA TGCGCCAGCAGTGTTGAGCGATCTAGCACAGATACGCAGTATTTT. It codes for CASSVERSSTDTQYF.